A selection of T cell receptor beta chains follows, all from one sample in a study of OX40 agonist ivuxolimab in advanced cancers. The table came from immunoSEQ multiplex PCR; TCRdb's copy has only in-frame clones and leaves some out. This sample yields about 68,000 clones, of which approximately 80% are seen a single time; more than 1.4% belongs to the top ten. The sample was CD4+ or CD8+ T cells sorted from blood, taken in a trial of the OX40 agonist ivuxolimab. The receptors were sampled from an adult with an advanced solid tumor such as melanoma, head and neck, liver or kidney cancer. The CDR3 runs from the conserved cysteine through the conserved F or W. Each record gives: V gene, J gene, clone size, D gene, CDR3 DNA, CDR3 protein. The D gene is left open where the match is weak. A clone size is listed for some rows: how often the clone was seen (once, few, many), or a class if it is expanded.

TRBV9	TRBJ2-6	-	-	TGTGCCAGCAGCTCCCAGGTCTCTGGGGCCAACGTCCTGACTTTC	CASSSQVSGANVLTF
TRBV18	TRBJ1-4	-	-	TGTGCCAGCTCACCCCGAGCGGGGCTCCTCAATGAAAAACTGTTTTTT	CASSPRAGLLNEKLFF
TRBV30	TRBJ1-3	-	-	TGTGCCTGGAGTGTACAATTTGGAAACACCATATATTTT	CAWSVQFGNTIYF
TRBV29-1	TRBJ1-2	once	TRBD1	TGCAGCGTCAACAGGGGGCTTGAAGGCTACACCTTC	CSVNRGLEGYTF
TRBV10-3	TRBJ2-7	-	-	TGTGCCATCCTTGGATCCAACGAGCAGTACTTC	CAILGSNEQYF
TRBV7-2	TRBJ2-7	-	TRBD1	TGTGCCAGCAACCCCCGGGACAGGGGAACCTACGAGCAGTACTTC	CASNPRDRGTYEQYF
TRBV7-6	TRBJ1-3	-	-	TGTGCCAGCAGCTTAGCTAGGGGGTCTGGAAACACCATATATTTT	CASSLARGSGNTIYF
TRBV19	TRBJ2-7	-	-	TGTGCCCCAGCCCCGGGAAGTACCTACGAGCAGTACTTC	CAPAPGSTYEQYF
TRBV25-1	TRBJ2-7	-	-	TGTGCCAGCAGTTTTTTGGGGGCGGCCGAGCAGTACTTC	CASSFLGAAEQYF
TRBV7-2	TRBJ1-2	-	TRBD1	TGTGCCAGCAGCTTAGATCCAGGGGGCTCAAGCTACACCTTC	CASSLDPGGSSYTF
TRBV12-5	TRBJ1-5	once	-	TGTGCTAGTGGTCCCGGGACCCTCTATAGCAATCAGCCCCAGCATTTT	CASGPGTLYSNQPQHF
TRBV6-6	TRBJ2-2	-	-	TGTGCCAGCAGTTACGAGACCGGGGAGCTGTTTTTT	CASSYETGELFF
TRBV12-2	TRBJ2-5	-	-	TGTGCAAGTCGCCCCCTGGCGCAGGACGTCCGGGAGACCCAGTACTTC	CASRPLAQDVRETQYF
TRBV5-4	TRBJ2-2	-	-	TGTGCCAGCAGCTTGGTACAGGGATCGGCCGGGGAGCTGTTTTTT	CASSLVQGSAGELFF